Given below is one T cell receptor (beta chain) in context. This clonotype was counted only a few times. The clone's antigen remains unknown. Germline is not matched at one junction end, which may reflect a read error. Looking up the germline V gene (reference sequence) yields CDR1 SSHAT and CDR2 FNYEAQ. The CDR3 contains 14 residues, cysteine and phenylalanine counted. The DNA shown is the 42-base CDR3, in frame from base 1. Ficoll-Paque density gradient centrifugation was the method used to isolate PBMCs. The instrument given in TCRdb is Illumina NovaSeq 6000. cDNA libraries for TCRalpha and TCRbeta were prepared by 5'RACE using constant-segment primers, with sample barcodes and unique molecular identifiers added. Trizol reagent was used to extract RNA from every sample. Amplification of the libraries took two PCR steps, and the second step added a second sample barcode plus Illumina TruSeq adapters. Sequencing of libraries was performed on an Illumina NovaSeq with 2 x 150 bp paired-end reads. On the study's bioinformatics: With migec v1.2.7, reads were demultiplexed and then collapsed into UMI-guided consensus sequences. Using mixcr v2.1.11, the UMI consensuses were aligned to TRA and TRB V and J templates and assembled into clonotypes. A clonotype was counted as expanded or contracted only if both edgeR and NoisET called the change significant, with noise models trained on biological replicates. edgeR calls used a false discovery rate-adjusted p below 0.01 and a log2 fold-change threshold of 1. As an exploratory analysis of dynamics, max-normalized trajectories of the 1000 most abundant clonotypes were examined with PCA combined with hierarchical clustering. Separately sequenced CD4+ and CD8+ repertoires were used to assign a CD4 or CD8 phenotype to each responding clone. TCRdb ran its own pipeline on the public reads, namely fastp trimming at Q25 and MiXCR clone calling, and kept in-frame beta chains. Entries that share a CDR3 protein sequence are merged under the most common genes and DNA. TCRdb's processing, not the study's, gives the V and J calls here. The sample yields about 430,000 distinct CDR3 sequences; less than 25% were counted once. The top ten clonotypes cover 8.5% to 10% of the sample.

These data belong to a study of T-cell memory formation after mild COVID-19 (dated by TCRdb to about 2021). With regard to the full study: Most TCR sequence clusters were specific to one of the two donors. T-cell clones expanding and contracting after mild COVID-19 in a couple of donors were tracked by longitudinal TCRalpha and TCRbeta repertoire sequencing. The cohort was made up of two young adult volunteers, one female and one male, who were previously healthy. What the study reported, not specific to this receptor: Contracting CD4+ clones were found mainly in CM and EM memory subsets, while CD8+ clones were enriched in EMRA. Only a couple of mild cases were covered by the study, and larger cohorts that include severe cases with pre-infection samples were considered necessary. Some responding clones were detected in pre-infection memory, suggesting pre-existing cross-reactive memory T cells joined the SARS-CoV-2 response. SARS-CoV-2 specificity was not confirmed for the second-wave clones peaking on day 37. Clones contracting from day 15 to 85 had balanced CD4/CD8 phenotypes, while a second wave expanding from day 15 to 37 was biased towards CD4+.

This sequence uses TRBV7-7 and TRBJ2-2; TRBD2 is a possible D gene, resting on 7 matching bases. This receptor was obtained from an adult woman who had mild COVID-19 (a few samples of this study predate the infection). The sample titles of this study are shuffled in the database, so cell type and time point are left out; the donor was told from shared clones. Sequencing used PBMCs or a T cell subset sorted from them (not recorded which). Here the CDR3 is given as CASSLGLQGGELFF. The DNA reads as follows: TGTGCTAGCAGCTTGGGACTACAGGGCGGGGAGCTGTTTTTT.